This record concerns one T cell receptor (beta chain) sequence. V was pared by 2 bases and J by 7 bases, with 5 bases of the junction left unmatched. Germline CDR1 SGHRS, CDR2 YFSETQ. The CDR3 has 13 amino acids. Isolation yielded PBMCs, at least 6.5 million per sample, in every case. The data belong to a study of blood T cells in healthy people across ages. The second PCR ran about 7 to 12 cycles with a sample-barcoded 5' primer and J-beta primers. Each of the samples gave a minimum of 2.5 million paired-end reads that contained CDR3. TCRdb passed the 5' RACE reads through MiXCR, listing each CDR3 protein once. The sample yields roughly 500,000 distinct CDR3 sequences, 25% to 30% seen once.

Sequencing was performed on blood. This sequence originates from a woman aged 70-85 years in good health. The genes are TRBV5-1 and TRBJ1-2; 7 bases line up with TRBD1. Here the CDR3 reads CASSLTGDGGYTF. CDR3 nucleotide sequence: TGCGCCAGCAGCTTAACAGGGGACGGTGGCTACACCTTC. Full variable domain (rest looked up from reference TRBV5-1 and TRBJ1-2): KAGVTQTPRYLIKTRGQQVTLSCSPISGHRSVSWYQQTPGQGLQFLFEYFSETQRNKGNFPGRFSGRQFSNSRSEMNVSTLELGDSALYLCASSLTGDGGYTFGSGTRLTVV.